This entry concerns a single TCR beta chain. V lost 5 bases and J 1 base, leaving 9 bases between the germline ends. In germline, CDR1 is SGHRS, CDR2 YFSETQ. The CDR3 totals 13 residues. This entry belongs to a study of blood T cell repertoires in COVID-19. Background on the study: Sites in the United States, Italy and Spain provided acute and convalescent COVID-19 samples.

Per the original data handling: Counts of nucleated cells, estimated from reference gene primer amplification, were obtained. This table comes from immunoSEQ multiplex PCR, and its TCRdb copy is limited to in-frame clones, with some not included. Clone size and the V and J calls come from that table; the DNA yielded D and trimming. The sample includes about 35,000 clones, approximately 89% of them seen just once. Sequenced input: peripheral blood. This clonotype originated in a man aged 45-60 years with active COVID-19. The V call is TRBV5-1, the J call TRBJ1-1; perhaps TRBD1 as D (5 bases). The CDR3 is CASRGQPNTEAFF. For the CDR3, the DNA is TGCGCCAGCAGGGGGCAGCCGAACACTGAAGCTTTCTTT.